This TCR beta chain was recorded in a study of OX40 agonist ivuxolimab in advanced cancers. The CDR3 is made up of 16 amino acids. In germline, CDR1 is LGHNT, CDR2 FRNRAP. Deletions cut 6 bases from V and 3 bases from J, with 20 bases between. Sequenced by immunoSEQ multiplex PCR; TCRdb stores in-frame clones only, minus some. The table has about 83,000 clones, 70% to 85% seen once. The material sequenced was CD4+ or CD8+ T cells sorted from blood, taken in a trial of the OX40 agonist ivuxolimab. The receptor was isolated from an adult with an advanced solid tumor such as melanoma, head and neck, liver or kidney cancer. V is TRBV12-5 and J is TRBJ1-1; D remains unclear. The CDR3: CASGFLDRFSDTEAFF. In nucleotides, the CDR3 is TGTGCTAGTGGGTTCCTTGATCGTTTCAGTGACACTGAAGCTTTCTTT.